A single sample gave rise to the 5 T cell receptor beta chains below, sequenced in a study of cytomegalovirus exposure and HLA in healthy donors. The study ran its PCR with 60 Vbeta and 13 Jbeta primers. Data came from immunoSEQ multiplex PCR; TCRdb stores just in-frame clones and leaves some out. Of 170,000 or so clones detected, around four fifths appear once; the ten largest clones hold approximately 2%. Sequenced input: PBMCs. These receptors all come from a man between 18 and 35 years old in good health and CMV-seronegative.

V gene TRBV5-1 combines with J gene TRBJ2-1, with 11 bases lining up with TRBD1. The CDR3 totals 15 residues. The ends lost 4 bases at V and 9 bases at J; junction bases unmatched: 9. CDR1 is SGHRS and CDR2 is YFSETQ in the germline V gene. CDR3 sequence: CASSKRTGGGSEQFF. The DNA for the CDR3 is TGCGCCAGCAGCAAGAGGACAGGGGGCGGGAGTGAGCAGTTCTTC.

The chain is built from TRBV6-4 and TRBJ2-1; D gene uncertain. Germline CDR1 and CDR2: MRHNA and SNTAGT. The CDR3 has 14 amino acids. Trimming stripped 0 bases from V and 5 bases from J, with 8 bases between. CDR3 loop: CASSDSARDNEQFF. The CDR3 DNA sequence: TGTGCCAGCAGTGACTCTGCGCGAGACAATGAGCAGTTCTTC.

V gene TRBV7-2 combines with J gene TRBJ2-1; TRBD2 might be the D (6 bases). CDR3 length: 15 amino acids. Trimming cost V 5 bases and J 8 bases, with 19 bases left between them. Germline V CDR1 and CDR2: SGHTA, FQGNSA. This chain's CDR3 is CASSATSPPVHEQFF. In DNA form, the CDR3 reads TGTGCCAGCAGCGCAACTAGCCCCCCCGTCCATGAGCAGTTCTTC.

The chain links TRBV2 to TRBJ2-4; the match to TRBD1 covers 9 bases. J was trimmed by 3 bases and V by 8 bases; bases with no gene match: 8. This CDR3 contains 15 residues. Germline CDR1 is SNHLY and CDR2 is FYNNEI. The CDR3 nucleotides are TGTGCCAGCCTCAGTCGGGACAGGGACAAAAACATTCAGTACTTC. Translating gives CASLSRDRDKNIQYF.

The chain links TRBV11-3 to TRBJ2-2; the match to TRBD2 covers 8 bases. Trimming took 5 bases from V and 3 from J; bases not matched to a gene: 5. Germline assignment: CDR1 SGHNT and CDR2 YENEEA. The CDR3 consists of 15 residues. Here the CDR3 DNA reads TGTGCCAGCAGCCAGCGGGGGCCCTACACCGGGGAGCTGTTTTTT. Its protein product is CASSQRGPYTGELFF.